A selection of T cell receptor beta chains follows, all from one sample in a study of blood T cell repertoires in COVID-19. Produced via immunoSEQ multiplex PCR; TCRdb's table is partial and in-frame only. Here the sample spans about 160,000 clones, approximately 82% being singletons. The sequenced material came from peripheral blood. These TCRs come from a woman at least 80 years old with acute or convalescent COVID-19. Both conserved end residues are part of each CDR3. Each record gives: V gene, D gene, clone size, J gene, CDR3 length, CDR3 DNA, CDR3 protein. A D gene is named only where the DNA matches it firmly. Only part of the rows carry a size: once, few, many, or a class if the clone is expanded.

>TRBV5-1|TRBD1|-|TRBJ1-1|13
TGCGCCAGCAGCTTGTCAGGGGGCACTGAAGCTTTCTTT
CASSLSGGTEAFF
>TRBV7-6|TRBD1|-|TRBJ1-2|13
TGTGCCAGCAGCCTGGGACAGAACTATGGCTACACCTTC
CASSLGQNYGYTF
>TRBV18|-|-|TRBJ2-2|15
TGTGCCAGCTCACCATATTCACAGATATATGGGGAGCTGTTTTTT
CASSPYSQIYGELFF
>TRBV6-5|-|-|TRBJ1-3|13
TGTGCCAGCAGCCCCACTCCTGGAAACACCATATATTTT
CASSPTPGNTIYF
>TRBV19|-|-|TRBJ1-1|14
TGTGCCAGTACATTCGCTGGGACACACACTGAAGCTTTCTTT
CASTFAGTHTEAFF
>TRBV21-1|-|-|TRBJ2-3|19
TGTGCCAGCAGCAAAGAATTGGCGGGAGGGCTACTTAGCACAGATACGCAGTATTTT
CASSKELAGGLLSTDTQYF
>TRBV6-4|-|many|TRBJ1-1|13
TGTGCCAGCAGCCTCAGGGAAGGTGACGTAGCTTTCTTT
CASSLREGDVAFF
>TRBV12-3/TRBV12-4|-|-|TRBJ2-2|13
TGTGCCAGCAGTTGGGCAAACACCGGGGAGCTGTTTTTT
CASSWANTGELFF
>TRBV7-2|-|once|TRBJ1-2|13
TGTGCCAGTGGGGCCGGGGAGGGCTATGGCTACACCTTC
CASGAGEGYGYTF
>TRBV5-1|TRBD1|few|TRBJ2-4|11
TGCGCCAGCAGAGACAGGGACATTCAGTACTTC
CASRDRDIQYF
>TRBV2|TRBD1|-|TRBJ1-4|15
TGTGCCAGCAAAAAAGAACAGGGGATTGGCGAAAAACTGTTTTTT
CASKKEQGIGEKLFF
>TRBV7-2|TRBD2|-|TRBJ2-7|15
TGTGCCAGCAGCTTCACTAGCGTTAGCTCCTACGAGCAGTACTTC
CASSFTSVSSYEQYF
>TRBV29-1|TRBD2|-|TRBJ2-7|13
TGCAGCGTTAGACCTAGCGGGAGGTGGGAGCAGTACTTC
CSVRPSGRWEQYF
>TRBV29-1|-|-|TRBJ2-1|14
TGCAGCGTTGTGGGGGCAGGGTGGCACAATGAGCAGTTCTTC
CSVVGAGWHNEQFF
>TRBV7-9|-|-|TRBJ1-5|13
TGTGCCAGCAGCTTATCAGGAGGGCAGCCCCAGCATTTT
CASSLSGGQPQHF
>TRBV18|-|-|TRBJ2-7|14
TGTGCCAGCTCACCGGGGCGGAACTCCTACGAGCAGTACTTC
CASSPGRNSYEQYF
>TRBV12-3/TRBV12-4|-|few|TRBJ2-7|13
TGTGCCAGCAGCCTAGGCAACTCCTACGAGCAGTACTTC
CASSLGNSYEQYF
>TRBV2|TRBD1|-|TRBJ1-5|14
TGTGCCAGCAGAGCGGACAGGGGCAGTCAGCCCCAGCATTTT
CASRADRGSQPQHF
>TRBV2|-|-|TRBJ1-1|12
TGTGCCAGCAGCGGAGAGAACACTGAAGCTTTCTTT
CASSGENTEAFF
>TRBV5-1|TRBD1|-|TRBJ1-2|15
TGCGCCAGCAGCTTGGATGAAGGGGGCGCCTATGGCTACACCTTC
CASSLDEGGAYGYTF
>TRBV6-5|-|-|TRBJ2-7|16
TGTGCCAGCAGTTACTCCCTGGCCCAGGCCTCCTACGAGCAGTACTTC
CASSYSLAQASYEQYF
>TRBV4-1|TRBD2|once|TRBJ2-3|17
TGCGCCAGCAGCCAAGAGCTCAGGCGGGAGAGGCGACATACGCAGTATTTT
CASSQELRRERRHTQYF
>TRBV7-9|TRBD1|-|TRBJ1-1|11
TGTGCCAGCAGCTTACTGACAGGGACGCTCTTT
CASSLLTGTLF
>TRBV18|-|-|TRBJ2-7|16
TGTGCCAGCTCACCAAGCCAGGGAAGGGGAGGTGGCGAGCAGTACTTC
CASSPSQGRGGGEQYF
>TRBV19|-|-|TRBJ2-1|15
TGTGCCAGTACCCCAGGGGTACTCAACATCAATGAGCAGTTCTTC
CASTPGVLNINEQFF
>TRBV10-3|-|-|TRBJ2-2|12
TGTGCCATACAGATTTACACCGGGGAGCTGTTTTTT
CAIQIYTGELFF
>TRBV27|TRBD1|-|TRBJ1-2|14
TGTGCCAGCAGTTCTAACAGGGGGCTGAAAGGCTACACCTTC
CASSSNRGLKGYTF
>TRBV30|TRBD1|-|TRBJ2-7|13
TGTGCCTGGAGCCTGGACAGGGGTGACGAGCAGTACTTC
CAWSLDRGDEQYF
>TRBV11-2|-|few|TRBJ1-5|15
TGTGCCAGCAGCTTAGAAGCAGGAAGCAATCAGCCCCAGCATTTT
CASSLEAGSNQPQHF
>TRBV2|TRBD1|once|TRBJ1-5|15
TGTGCCAGCAGGGGACAGGGGGCGAGCAATCAGCCCCAGCATTTT
CASRGQGASNQPQHF
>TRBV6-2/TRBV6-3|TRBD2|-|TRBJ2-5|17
TGTGCCAGCATCCCGGGACTAGCGGGAGGGCCCTCGGAGACCCAGTACTTC
CASIPGLAGGPSETQYF
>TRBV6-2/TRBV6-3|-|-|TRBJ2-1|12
TGTGCCAGCAGTGAGGACTTCGATGAGCAGTTCTTC
CASSEDFDEQFF
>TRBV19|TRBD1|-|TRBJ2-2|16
TGTGCCAGTAGTATGACCAGGGGGCGGAACACCGGGGAGCTGTTTTTT
CASSMTRGRNTGELFF
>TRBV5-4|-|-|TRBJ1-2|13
TGTGCCAGCAGCTTCAGGGGTCTCGGTGGCTACACCTTC
CASSFRGLGGYTF
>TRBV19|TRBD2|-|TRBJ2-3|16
TGTGCCAGTAGGGGTACTAGCGGGAGGACCACAGATACGCAGTATTTT
CASRGTSGRTTDTQYF
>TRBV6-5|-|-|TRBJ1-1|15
TGTGCCAGCAGTTACACCGGGCTGGGGCACACTGAAGCTTTCTTT
CASSYTGLGHTEAFF
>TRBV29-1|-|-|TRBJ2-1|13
TGCAGCGTTGAGGCGGGAACCTACAATGAGCAGTTCTTC
CSVEAGTYNEQFF
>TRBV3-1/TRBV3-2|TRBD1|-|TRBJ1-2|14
TGTGCCAGCAGCCAAGGGACAGGGGGGCGAGGCTACACCTTC
CASSQGTGGRGYTF
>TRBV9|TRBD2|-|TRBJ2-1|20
TGTGCCAGCAGCGTCCCTGGGACTAGCGGGAGCCTCTTCCTGAGTAATGAGCAGTTCTTC
CASSVPGTSGSLFLSNEQFF
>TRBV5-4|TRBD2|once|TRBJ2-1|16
TGTGCCAGCACCCGCCGCCGGGGCGGGAGGTTACTTGAGCAGTTCTTC
CASTRRRGGRLLEQFF
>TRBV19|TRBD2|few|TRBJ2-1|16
TGTGCCAGTAGCCTCAAGCTAGGACTAGCGGTCAATGAGCAGTTCTTC
CASSLKLGLAVNEQFF
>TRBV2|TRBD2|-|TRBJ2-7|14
TGTGCCAGCACCCTGAGTAGCGGGAGTTACGAGCAGTACTTC
CASTLSSGSYEQYF
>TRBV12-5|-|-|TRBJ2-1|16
TGTGCTAGTGGTTTGGAGACCCGGAGCTCCTACAATGAGCAGTTCTTC
CASGLETRSSYNEQFF
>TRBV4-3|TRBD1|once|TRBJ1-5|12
TGCGCCAGCGGGCAGGGGGCTCAGCCCCAGCATTTT
CASGQGAQPQHF
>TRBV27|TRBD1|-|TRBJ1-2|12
TGTGCCAGCAGTCCTGACAGGGGTGGCTACACCTTC
CASSPDRGGYTF
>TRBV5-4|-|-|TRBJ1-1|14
TGTGCCAGCAGACGCGAGATATGGAACACTGAAGCTTTCTTT
CASRREIWNTEAFF
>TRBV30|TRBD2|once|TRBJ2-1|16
TGTGCCTGGACGGGACTAGCGGGCAGCTCCTACAATGAGCAGTTCTTC
CAWTGLAGSSYNEQFF
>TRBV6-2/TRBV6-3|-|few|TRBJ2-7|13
TGTGCCAGCAGTCGGACTGGCCTACACGAGCAGTACTTC
CASSRTGLHEQYF
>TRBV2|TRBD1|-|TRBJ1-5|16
TGTGCCAGCAGCGGGACAGGGGGTGGGGGCAATCAGCCCCAGCATTTT
CASSGTGGGGNQPQHF
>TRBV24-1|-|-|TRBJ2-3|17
TGTGCCACCAGTGATTTGGGCGGAGCAACATTCGCAGATACGCAGTATTTT
CATSDLGGATFADTQYF
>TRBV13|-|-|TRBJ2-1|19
TGTGCCAGCAGCTCTACCGCGTGGCTAGCACCCCCCGGAGTTTCTGAGCAGTTCTTC
CASSSTAWLAPPGVSEQFF
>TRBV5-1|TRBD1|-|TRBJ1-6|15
TGCGCCAGCAGCTTCCGGGACAGGAATAATTCACCCCTCCACTTT
CASSFRDRNNSPLHF
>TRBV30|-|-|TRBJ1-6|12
TGTGCCTGGGGGAGTGGCTCGGGTTTTCTCCACTTT
CAWGSGSGFLHF
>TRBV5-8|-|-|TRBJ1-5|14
TGTGCCAGCAGCTTAGCGGGGATCCATCAGCCCCAGCATTTT
CASSLAGIHQPQHF
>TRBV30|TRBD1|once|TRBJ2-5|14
TGTGCCTGGAGTGTTTACAGGGGGCGAGAGACCCAGTACTTC
CAWSVYRGRETQYF
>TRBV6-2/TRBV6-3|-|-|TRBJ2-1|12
TGTGCCAGCAGTACAGAGTACAATGAGCAGTTCTTC
CASSTEYNEQFF
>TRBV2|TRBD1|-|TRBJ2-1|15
TGTGCCAGCAGAGAAGGGACAGGGTCCTACGGTGAGCAGTTCTTC
CASREGTGSYGEQFF
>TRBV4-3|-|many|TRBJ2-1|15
TGCGCCAGCAGCCAAGATCTAGGCCGATACAATGAGCAGTTCTTC
CASSQDLGRYNEQFF
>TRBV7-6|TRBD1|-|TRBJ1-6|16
TGTGCCAGCAGCGTGGACGGACAGGGGGGTAATTCACCCCTCCACTTT
CASSVDGQGGNSPLHF